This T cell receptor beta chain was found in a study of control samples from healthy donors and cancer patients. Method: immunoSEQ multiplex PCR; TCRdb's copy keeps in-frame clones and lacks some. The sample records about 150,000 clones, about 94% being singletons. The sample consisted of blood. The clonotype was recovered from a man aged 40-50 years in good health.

Here the CDR3 DNA reads TGTGCCAGCAGCCTCCGGGACAGGGGGGACACCGGGGAGCTGTTTTTT. Protein sequence: CASSLRDRGDTGELFF. The chain recombines TRBV3-1 (or the pseudogene TRBV3-2) with TRBJ2-2; 11 nucleotides line up with TRBD1. The CDR3 length is 16 residues. Trimming took 4 bases from V and 3 from J; bases not matched to a gene: 4. CDR1 LGHDT and CDR2 YNNKEL come from the germline V gene (reference sequence).